The TCR beta chain under discussion was sequenced for a study of OX40 agonist ivuxolimab in advanced cancers. Turning to the study itself: Six ivuxolimab dose levels, 0.01 to 10 mg/kg, were given intravenously every 2 weeks. People in dose escalation had one of these cancers: hepatocellular carcinoma, melanoma, renal cell or head and neck cancer. Study-level findings and limits: The antigen specificity of the peripheral T cells (those that were expanded) was not determined. Dosing at 0.1 to 3.0 mg/kg was accompanied by clonal expansion of CD4+ and CD8+ blood T cells by week 6.

Generated by immunoSEQ multiplex PCR, the TCRdb table keeps only in-frame clones and is missing some. In the table there are about 93,000 clones, approximately 94% of which are singletons. V lost 6 bases and J lost 6; bases outside the gene matches: 3. The CDR3 extends over 13 amino acids. The V gene's germline CDR1 is WSHSY and CDR2 SAAADI. Worth noting for this clone: The antigen is undetermined.

This clonotype was sampled from an adult with an advanced solid tumor such as melanoma, head and neck, liver or kidney cancer. The sequenced sample was CD4+ or CD8+ T cells sorted from blood, obtained in a trial of the OX40 agonist ivuxolimab. The V call is TRBV10-2, the J call TRBJ2-1; 9 nucleotides match TRBD1. CDR3 sequence reads: CASSLGQGNEQFF. The CDR3 DNA follows: TGCGCCAGCAGCCTGGGACAGGGCAATGAGCAGTTCTTC.